The T cell receptor (beta chain) described here comes from a study of vaccination and CD4 T cells after COVID-19. The overall study: A CEFX pool, an HIV-1 Nef pool, or no peptide went to control cultures.

Comment on this clonotype: No antigen is known for it.

Treatment given: roughly ten-day PBMC culture with coronavirus spike peptide pools or control peptides (ViraFEST assay). The V end lost 1 base, the J end lost 5 bases, and 8 bases lay between the germline ends. The CDR3 has 12 residues. Germline V gene lookup returns CDR1 DFQATT and CDR2 SNEGSKA (reference sequence). The Oncomine TCR Beta short-read assay was applied to DNA of cultured CD4+ T cells. Genomic DNA was isolated from cultured CD4+ T cells. From the PCR reads, TCRdb called clonotypes with MiXCR, one entry per CDR3 protein. Of about 15,000 distinct CDR3 sequences in the sample, less than 55% were seen once.

The sequenced material came from CD4+ T cells from blood, cultured in vitro. V gene TRBV20-1 combines with J gene TRBJ2-5; unclear D gene. This clonotype originated in a human donor who had recovered from COVID-19. The CDR3 bases are TGCAGTGCTAGAGGTAGCCCGGAGACCCAGTACTTC. It encodes CSARGSPETQYF.